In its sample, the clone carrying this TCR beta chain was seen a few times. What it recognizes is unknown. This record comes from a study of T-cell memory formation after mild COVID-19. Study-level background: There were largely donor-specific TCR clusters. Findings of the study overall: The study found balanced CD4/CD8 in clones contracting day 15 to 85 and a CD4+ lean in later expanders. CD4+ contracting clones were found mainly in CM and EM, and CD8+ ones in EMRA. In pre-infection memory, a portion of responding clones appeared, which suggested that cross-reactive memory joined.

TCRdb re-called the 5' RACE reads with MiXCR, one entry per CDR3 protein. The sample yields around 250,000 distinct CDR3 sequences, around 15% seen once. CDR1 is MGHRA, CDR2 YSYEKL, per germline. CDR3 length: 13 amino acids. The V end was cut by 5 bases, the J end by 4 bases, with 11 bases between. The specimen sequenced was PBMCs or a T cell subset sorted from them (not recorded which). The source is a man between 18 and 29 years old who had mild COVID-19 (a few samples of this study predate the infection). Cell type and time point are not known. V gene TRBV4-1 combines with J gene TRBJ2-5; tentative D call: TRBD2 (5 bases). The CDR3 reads CASSWRARETQYF. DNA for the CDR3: TGCGCCAGCAGCTGGCGGGCGCGAGAGACCCAGTACTTC.